A selection of T cell receptor beta chains follows, all from one sample in a study of CD8 T cells in Susac syndrome. TCRdb processed the immunoSEQ multiplex PCR reads anew with MiXCR; each CDR3 protein has one entry. The sample comprises some 48,000 distinct CDR3 sequences, 92% of which are singletons, and around 0.45% rests with the top ten. The sequenced material came from CD8+ T cells from PBMCs. The receptor source for this set is a human donor in good health. The CDR3 runs from the conserved cysteine through the conserved F or W. Each record gives: J gene, D gene, clone size, V gene, CDR3 DNA, CDR3 protein. A D gene is named only where the DNA matches it firmly. A row's size may be missing; if present it is once, few, many or a size class.

TRBJ1-2 | NA | NA | TRBV20-1 | TGCAGTGCTGGGCGAAGATATGGAGGCTACACCTTC | CSAGRRYGGYTF
TRBJ1-1 | NA | NA | TRBV7-9 | TGTGCCAGCAGCTTAGGTGTGGGCACTGAAGCTTTCTTT | CASSLGVGTEAFF
TRBJ2-7 | NA | NA | TRBV7-9 | TGTGCCAGCAGCGCAAGCGGGCTTACCTACGAGCAGTACTTC | CASSASGLTYEQYF
TRBJ2-4 | NA | NA | TRBV29-1 | TGCAGCGCTAGGGGGGCAGGACTAGCCAAAAACATTCAGTACTTC | CSARGAGLAKNIQYF
TRBJ2-4 | NA | NA | TRBV27 | TGTGCCAGCACCCCGGACGGGGGGCCCAAAAACATTCAGTACTTC | CASTPDGGPKNIQYF
TRBJ2-7 | NA | NA | TRBV30 | TGTGCCTGGAGTGCCCTTCTAGGGAGCTCCTACGAGCAGTACTTC | CAWSALLGSSYEQYF
TRBJ1-2 | NA | NA | TRBV5-4 | TGTGCCAGCAGCTTGGGGACGGCTAACTATGGCTACACCTTC | CASSLGTANYGYTF
TRBJ2-3 | NA | NA | TRBV19 | TGTGCCAGTAGTATAGTAGGGCTCACAGATACGCAGTATTTT | CASSIVGLTDTQYF
TRBJ2-7 | TRBD2 | NA | TRBV7-8 | TGTGCCAGCAGCTCCGCGGGGGACTCCTCCTACGAGCAGTACTTC | CASSSAGDSSYEQYF
TRBJ1-1 | NA | once | TRBV28 | TGTGCCAGCAGATCTGACTCGGAACTGGCCCACACTGAAGCTTTCTTT | CASRSDSELAHTEAFF
TRBJ2-7 | NA | NA | TRBV6-1 | TGTGCCAGCAGTGAAGGTGGGGCAGTAGCTTTATACGAGCAGTACTTC | CASSEGGAVALYEQYF
TRBJ1-1 | NA | NA | TRBV7-9 | TGTGCCAGCAGCCCTGTTACTGAAGCTTTCTTT | CASSPVTEAFF
TRBJ2-1 | TRBD2 | NA | TRBV13 | TGTGCCAGCAGCCCAACCGGGACTAGCGGGTGGTACAATGAGCAGTTCTTC | CASSPTGTSGWYNEQFF
TRBJ1-2 | NA | NA | TRBV7-6 | TGTGCCAGCAGCTTATCCGGGGGGAGAAGAGTAAACAGCTATGGCTACACCTTC | CASSLSGGRRVNSYGYTF
TRBJ1-2 | NA | NA | TRBV27 | TGTGCCAGCAGTTTCCGTAGGGAGAGTGGCTACACCTTC | CASSFRRESGYTF
TRBJ2-2 | NA | NA | TRBV7-9 | TGTGCCCTCACGACGGCCGGGGAGCTGTTTTTT | CALTTAGELFF
TRBJ2-7 | TRBD2 | NA | TRBV7-8 | TGTGCCAGCAGCCCACCGCCGGGGGGAGACGACGAGCAGTACTTC | CASSPPPGGDDEQYF
TRBJ2-7 | TRBD1 | NA | TRBV27 | TGTGCCAGCAGTTTAATCCTCCGGACAGGGTTCGACGAGCAGTACTTC | CASSLILRTGFDEQYF
TRBJ2-3 | TRBD2 | NA | TRBV2 | TGTGCCAGCAGTGAAGGAAGGGCTAGCGGGAGAACCTCCGCAGATACGCAGTATTTT | CASSEGRASGRTSADTQYF
TRBJ2-1 | NA | NA | TRBV7-9 | TGTGCCAGCAGCTTAGTAGCGGCGAACAATGAGCAGTTCTTC | CASSLVAANNEQFF
TRBJ2-3 | NA | NA | TRBV3-1 | TGTGCCAGCAGCCGCCTCGGGAGCACAGATACGCAGTATTTT | CASSRLGSTDTQYF
TRBJ2-5 | NA | once | TRBV20-1 | TGCAGTGCTAGAGGTGGTCGAGTGGTGGAGACCCAGTACTTC | CSARGGRVVETQYF
TRBJ2-1 | TRBD2 | NA | TRBV25-1 | TGTGCCAGCACCTCCCCCAAGAGAGCGGGGAGCTACAATGAGCAGTTCTTC | CASTSPKRAGSYNEQFF
TRBJ2-2 | NA | NA | TRBV20-1 | TGCAGTGCCCTGACAGGTTTTAACGGGGAGCTGTTTTTT | CSALTGFNGELFF
TRBJ1-1 | NA | NA | TRBV9 | TGTGCCAGCAGCCCATCGGGGCCCACTGAAGCTTTCTTT | CASSPSGPTEAFF
TRBJ2-7 | NA | once | TRBV12-3/TRBV12-4 | TGTGCCAGCAGTCTGGCAGGGACGGGCGAGCAGTACTTC | CASSLAGTGEQYF
TRBJ1-1 | NA | NA | TRBV19 | TGTGCCAGTCACCATTTCGGCACTGAAGCTTTCTTT | CASHHFGTEAFF
TRBJ2-7 | TRBD2 | NA | TRBV5-1 | TGCGCCAGCAGCTTTATACTAGCGGGAGGGGCCTACGAGCAGTACTTC | CASSFILAGGAYEQYF
TRBJ2-7 | NA | NA | TRBV2 | TGTGCCAGCAGTGAAAGCTTTGGACCTCCCTACGAGCAGTACTTC | CASSESFGPPYEQYF
TRBJ2-2 | TRBD1 | NA | TRBV6-2/TRBV6-3 | TGTGCCAGCAGACCCCAGGGGGCTCACACCGGGGAGCTGTTTTTT | CASRPQGAHTGELFF
TRBJ1-2 | NA | NA | TRBV7-9 | TGTGCCAGCAGCTTATTATTGGTGGGGGATGGCTACACCTTC | CASSLLLVGDGYTF
TRBJ1-1 | TRBD1 | NA | TRBV9 | TGTGCCAGCAGCGTAGTAGGGGGCTCGAACACTGAAGTTTTCTTT | CASSVVGGSNTEVFF
TRBJ1-1 | NA | NA | TRBV29-1 | TGCAGCGGCGGGGGAGGGGACACTGAAGCTTTCTTT | CSGGGGDTEAFF
TRBJ1-2 | NA | NA | TRBV7-2 | TGTGCCAGCAGCCCTCCCGGGCGGGGGGCTTATGGCTACACCTTC | CASSPPGRGAYGYTF
TRBJ1-2 | TRBD1 | NA | TRBV7-2 | TGTGCCAGCAGCTTTCGGGACAGCTCCTATGGCTACACCTTC | CASSFRDSSYGYTF
TRBJ1-1 | NA | NA | TRBV10-3 | TGTGCCATCAGTGGGAAGGGGATGAACACTGAAGCTTTCTTT | CAISGKGMNTEAFF
TRBJ2-1 | NA | NA | TRBV13 | TGTGCCAGCAGCTTGACTAGTCTGGGAAGGGATGAGCAGTTCTTC | CASSLTSLGRDEQFF
TRBJ2-4 | NA | NA | TRBV5-1 | TGCGCCAGCAGCTATCAGGAGACAGCCAAAAACATTCAGTACTTC | CASSYQETAKNIQYF
TRBJ1-1 | NA | NA | TRBV7-6 | TGTGCCAGCAGCTTTTATCTAAGGGGTCTGAACACTGAAGCTTTCTTT | CASSFYLRGLNTEAFF
TRBJ1-1 | NA | NA | TRBV12-3/TRBV12-4 | TGTGCCAGCAGTTTCGACAGAGTAGGACCTGAAGCTTTCTTT | CASSFDRVGPEAFF
TRBJ2-4 | NA | NA | TRBV7-9 | TGTGCCAGCGGTGGAAGCGAGCCAAGGAACATTCAGTACTTC | CASGGSEPRNIQYF
TRBJ2-1 | NA | NA | TRBV6-5 | TGTGCCAGCAGTCCTCAGGGTGTCGCCTACAATGAGCAGTTCTTC | CASSPQGVAYNEQFF
TRBJ1-3 | NA | once | TRBV14 | TGTGCCAGCAGCCGGATCGGGACGATCTCTGGAAACACCATATATTTT | CASSRIGTISGNTIYF
TRBJ2-7 | NA | few | TRBV7-9 | TGTGCCAGCAGACCGGCAGTGACCTACGAGCAGTACTTC | CASRPAVTYEQYF
TRBJ2-7 | NA | NA | TRBV5-6 | TGTGCCAGCAGCTATGGACTGGGATCCTACGAGCAGTACTTC | CASSYGLGSYEQYF
TRBJ2-7 | TRBD2 | NA | TRBV24-1 | TGTGCCACCAGTGACTTAGCGGGAAGCTCCTACGAGCAGTACTTC | CATSDLAGSSYEQYF
TRBJ2-7 | NA | NA | TRBV4-1 | TGCGCCAGCAGCCAATTGTCCAGTGGCCGATTTTCCTACGAGCAGTACTTC | CASSQLSSGRFSYEQYF